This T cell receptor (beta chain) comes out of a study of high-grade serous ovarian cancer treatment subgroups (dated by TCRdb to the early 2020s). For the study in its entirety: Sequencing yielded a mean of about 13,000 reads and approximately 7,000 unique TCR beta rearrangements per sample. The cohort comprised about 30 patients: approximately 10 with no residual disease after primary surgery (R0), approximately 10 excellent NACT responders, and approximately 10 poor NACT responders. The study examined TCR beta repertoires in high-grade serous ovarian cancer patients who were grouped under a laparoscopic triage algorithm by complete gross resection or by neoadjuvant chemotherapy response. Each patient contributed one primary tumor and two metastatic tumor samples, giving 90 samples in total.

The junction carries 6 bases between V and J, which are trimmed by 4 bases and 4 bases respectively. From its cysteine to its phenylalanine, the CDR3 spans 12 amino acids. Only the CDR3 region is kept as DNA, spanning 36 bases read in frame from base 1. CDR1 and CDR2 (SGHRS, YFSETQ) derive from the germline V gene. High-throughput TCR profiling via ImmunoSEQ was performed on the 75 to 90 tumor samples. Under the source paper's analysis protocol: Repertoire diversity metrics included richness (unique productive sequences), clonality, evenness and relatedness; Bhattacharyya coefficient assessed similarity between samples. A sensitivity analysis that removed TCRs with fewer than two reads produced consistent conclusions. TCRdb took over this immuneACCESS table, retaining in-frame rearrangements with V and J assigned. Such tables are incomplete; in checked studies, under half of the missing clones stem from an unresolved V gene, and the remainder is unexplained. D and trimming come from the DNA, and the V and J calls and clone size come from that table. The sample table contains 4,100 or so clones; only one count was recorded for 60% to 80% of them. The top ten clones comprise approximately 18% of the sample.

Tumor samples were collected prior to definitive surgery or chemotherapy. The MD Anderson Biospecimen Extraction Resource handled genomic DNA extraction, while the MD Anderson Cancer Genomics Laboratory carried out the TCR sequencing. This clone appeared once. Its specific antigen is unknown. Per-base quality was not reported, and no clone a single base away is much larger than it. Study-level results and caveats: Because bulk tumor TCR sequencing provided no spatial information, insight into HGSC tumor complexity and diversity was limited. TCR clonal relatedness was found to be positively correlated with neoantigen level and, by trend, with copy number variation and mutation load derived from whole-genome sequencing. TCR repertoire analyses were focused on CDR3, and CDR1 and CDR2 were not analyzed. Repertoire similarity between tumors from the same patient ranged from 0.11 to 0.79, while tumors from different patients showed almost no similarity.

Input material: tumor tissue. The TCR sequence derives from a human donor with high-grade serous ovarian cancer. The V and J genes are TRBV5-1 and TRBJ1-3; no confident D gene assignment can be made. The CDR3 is CASSAEGNTIYF. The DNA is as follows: TGCGCCAGCAGCGCGGAAGGAAACACCATATATTTT.